The source of this T cell receptor (beta chain) is a study of blood T cell repertoires in COVID-19. CDR1 is MNHEY and CDR2 is SVGEGT in the germline V gene. The ends lost 6 bases at V and 5 bases at J; junction bases unmatched: 9. The CDR3 loop spans 14 amino acids. Authors' methods: Researchers report that nucleated cell counts were estimated from reference gene primer amplification. Produced via immunoSEQ multiplex PCR; TCRdb's table is partial and in-frame only. V, J and clone size derive from that table, while D and trimming were established from the DNA sequence. The repertoire holds around 6,200 clones, approximately 78% seen once, with around 8.6% in the top ten.

The rearrangement uses TRBV6-2 or TRBV6-3 and TRBJ2-7, with TRBD2 matching 8 bases. Material for sequencing was peripheral blood. The receptor comes from a human donor with active COVID-19. The donor label of this sample is uncertain. CDR3 loop: CASSEGLEGHEQYV. The CDR3 DNA is TGTGCCAGCAGCGAGGGACTAGAAGGCCACGAGCAGTACGTC.